Following are 16 T cell receptor beta chains from one sample sequenced in a study of cytomegalovirus exposure and HLA in healthy donors. PCR used 60 Vbeta primers and 13 Jbeta primers. Only in-frame clones appear in the TCRdb table, and some are missing; sequencing was by immunoSEQ multiplex PCR. Here the sample spans over 85,000 clones, more than 60% being singletons. Sample: PBMCs. All receptors derive from a man aged 25 to 45 in good health and CMV-seropositive.

J is TRBJ1-3 and V is TRBV5-5; TRBD1 matches at 8 bases. CDR1 is SGHKS and CDR2 is YYEKEE in the germline V gene (reference sequence). Unmatched junction bases numbered 6, after V lost 0 bases and J lost 4 bases. CDR3 length: 16 residues. The DNA for the CDR3 is TGTGCCAGCAGCTTGGTGGCAGGGGGCTCCGGAAACACCATATATTTT. It encodes CASSLVAGGSGNTIYF.

The rearrangement links TRBV7-2 to TRBJ2-7; D remains ambiguous. CDR1 and CDR2 (germline): SGHTA, FQGNSA. Trimming stripped 1 base from V and 2 bases from J, with 12 bases between. The CDR3 sequence is 15 residues long. CDR3 sequence reads: CASSLVSLRPYEQYF. DNA for the CDR3: TGTGCCAGCAGCTTAGTAAGCCTTCGTCCCTACGAGCAGTACTTC.

This chain connects TRBV4-3 to TRBJ2-7; TRBD1 matches 8 bases. With 4 bases clipped from V and 5 bases from J, the junction kept 7 bases outside the gene matches. This CDR3 spans 14 amino acids. From germline, CDR1 is LGHNA and CDR2 YSLEER. The DNA for the CDR3 is TGCGCCAGCAGCCTGGACGGGACAGGCAACGAGCAGTACTTC. As protein: CASSLDGTGNEQYF.

This chain's CDR3 is CASSLTGTSIYEQYF. CDR3 nucleotides: TGTGCCAGCAGCTTAACCGGGACATCGATCTACGAGCAGTACTTC. V and J are TRBV7-2 and TRBJ2-7; D might be TRBD1 (6 bases). This CDR3 comprises 15 residues. Germline loops: CDR1 SGHTA, CDR2 FQGNSA. Trimming stripped 2 bases from V and 3 bases from J, with 14 bases between.

This sequence joins TRBV10-1 and TRBJ2-5, with a weak D call TRBD1 (5 bases). Germline assignment: CDR1 WNHNN and CDR2 SYGVQD (reference sequence). Trimming removed 4 bases from V and 1 base from J, with 10 bases in between. The CDR3 has 14 residues. CDR3: CASSAGRVQETQYF. CDR3 sequence (DNA): TGCGCCAGCAGTGCGGGCAGGGTCCAAGAGACCCAGTACTTC.

This clone was observed a handful of times. The J gene is TRBJ1-2, the V gene TRBV6-5, with a weak D call TRBD1 (5 bases). Germline lookup yields CDR1 MNHEY and CDR2 SVGAGI. The CDR3 is 14 amino acids. V shed 6 bases and J shed 0 bases, with 11 bases lying between them. CDR3 coding DNA: TGTGCCAGCAGGCTGGACACCACTAACTATGGCTACACCTTC. It specifies CASRLDTTNYGYTF.

This chain links TRBV5-1 with TRBJ2-7; 7 bases align to TRBD1. The CDR3 totals 14 residues. Germline V lookup: CDR1 SGHRS, CDR2 YFSETQ. With 3 bases clipped from V and 2 bases from J, the junction kept 5 bases outside the gene matches. Here the CDR3 reads CASSWTQGAYEQYF. The CDR3 region has the DNA TGCGCCAGCAGCTGGACTCAGGGGGCCTACGAGCAGTACTTC.

The genes are TRBV27 and TRBJ2-5, with 8 nucleotides matching TRBD2. The tail of the sequence fits TRBJ2-7 better, so the J call may be wrong. Germline loops: CDR1 MNHEY, CDR2 SMNVEV (reference sequence). The length of the CDR3 is 15 residues. Here the CDR3 DNA reads TGTGCCAGCAGTTTTGGGCGGGGGGATTCCTACGAGCAGTACTTC. It yields the protein CASSFGRGDSYEQYF.

J is TRBJ2-1 and V is TRBV7-8; 7 bases align to TRBD1. V lost 3 bases, J lost 9 bases, and 5 bases stayed unmatched. This CDR3 is 13 amino acids long. Per germline, CDR1 SGHVS and CDR2 FQNEAQ. In DNA form, the CDR3 reads TGTGCCAGCAGCTTCGACAGGGAAGGTGAGCAGTTCTTC. Its protein product is CASSFDREGEQFF.

This chain connects TRBV6-6 to TRBJ1-2; 9 bases align to TRBD1. This CDR3 has 13 amino acids. Germline CDR1 MNHNY, CDR2 SVGAGI (reference sequence). The J segment lost 6 bases and the V segment lost 6 bases, leaving 5 bases of the junction unmatched. CDR3: CASRGGQGDGYTF. For the CDR3, the DNA is TGTGCCAGCAGAGGGGGACAGGGCGATGGCTACACCTTC.

This clone was observed a handful of times. V is TRBV27 and J is TRBJ1-5; D is undetermined. The CDR3 has 14 residues. V was shortened by 3 bases and J by 2 bases, with 8 bases between the two germline ends. Germline V gives CDR1 MNHEY, CDR2 SMNVEV (reference sequence). The CDR3 DNA sequence: TGTGCCAGCAGTTTGAGGGTTCGCAATCAGCCCCAGCATTTT. Encoded protein: CASSLRVRNQPQHF.

This rearrangement joins TRBV11-2 to TRBJ2-7; 13 bases line up with TRBD2. J gave up 10 bases and V 5 bases, and 11 bases lay outside the gene matches. CDR3 size: 15 residues. CDR1 and CDR2 (germline): SGHAT, FQNNGV. CDR3 sequence: CASSPPTSGGPGQYF. In nucleotides, the CDR3 is TGTGCCAGCAGCCCGCCGACTAGCGGGGGGCCCGGTCAGTACTTC.

Concerning this clone: An end of the junction does not agree with germline; a read error may underlie this. The chain joins TRBV7-9 to TRBJ2-7, with 8 bases lining up with TRBD1. This CDR3 spans 15 amino acids. Germline values: CDR1 SEHNR, CDR2 FQNEAQ (reference sequence). The CDR3 DNA sequence: TGTTCCAGCAGCTCCGCCGGGACAGGTTGGAAGGAGCAGTACTTC. Protein sequence: CSSSSAGTGWKEQYF.

The rearrangement links TRBV10-3 to TRBJ2-3, with 13 bases fitting TRBD2. The CDR3 has 17 amino acids. J gave up 10 bases and V 5 bases, and 15 bases lay outside the gene matches. Germline V gene data show CDR1 as ENHRY and CDR2 as SYGVKD. As DNA, the CDR3 is TGTGCCATCAGTAAAGGACTAGCGGGGGCCCCGGATCGGTCGCAGTATTTT. Residues: CAISKGLAGAPDRSQYF.

The chain combines TRBV30 with TRBJ1-1; D not certain. The CDR3 is made up of 13 amino acids. Germline assignment: CDR1 GTSNPN and CDR2 SVGIG (reference sequence). V was cut by 4 bases and J by 5 bases, with 14 bases left in between. The CDR3 loop reads CAWMLGPWTEAFF. Written as DNA, the CDR3 is TGTGCCTGGATGCTTGGGCCGTGGACTGAAGCTTTCTTT.

CDR3 nucleotide sequence: TGCGCCAGCAGCCGATCCGGGACAGGGAACACCCAGTACTTC. Its translation is CASSRSGTGNTQYF. The V call is TRBV4-1, the J call TRBJ2-5, with 9 bases fitting TRBD1. This CDR3 is 14 amino acids long. V shed 4 bases and J 8 bases; nucleotides not matched to a gene: 8. Per the germline V gene, CDR1 is MGHRA and CDR2 is YSYEKL.